Presented here are 17 T cell receptor beta chains from one specimen sequenced in a study of T cell repertoires in cytomegalovirus infection. Each CDR3 protein is one row after TCRdb ran MiXCR on the reads. Altogether around 260,000 distinct CDR3 sequences are present, approximately 9% being singletons, with the ten largest covering about 15%. The material sequenced was PBMCs. The source is a human donor in good health (CMV status not recorded). Some clones in this sample may be carry-over from other donors' samples.

This clonotype was seen repeatedly, ten times or more. The genes are TRBV6-1 and TRBJ2-1, with D perhaps TRBD2 (6 bases). Germline V gives CDR1 MNHNS, CDR2 SASEGT. The CDR3 is 14 residues long. The V gene lost 7 bases and the J gene lost 9 bases, with 19 bases spanning the gap. The CDR3 protein is CASTGLVGGSEQFF. CDR3 nucleotides: TGTGCCAGCACCGGGTTGGTAGGAGGGAGTGAGCAGTTCTTC.

This clonotype showed up many times. V gene TRBV18 combines with J gene TRBJ2-4, with 8 positions matching TRBD1. The trim removed 4 bases at V and 5 bases at J, leaving 4 bases unmatched. The CDR3 covers 14 residues. CDR1 and CDR2 (germline): KGHSH, LQKENI. For the CDR3, the DNA is TGTGCCAGCTCACTGGACAGGGACCAAAACATTCAGTACTTC. Its translation is CASSLDRDQNIQYF. Full variable domain (outside the CDR3, taken from reference TRBV18 and TRBJ2-4): NAGVMQNPRHLVRRRGQEARLRCSPMKGHSHVYWYRQLPEEGLKFMVYLQKENIIDESGMPKERFSAEFPKEGPSILRIQQVVRGDSAAYFCASSLDRDQNIQYFGAGTRLSVL.

This clonotype was seen a few times. This chain uses TRBV19 with TRBJ1-2, with a possible D match to TRBD1 (6 bases). V was cut by 3 bases and J by 10 bases, with 18 bases left in between. The CDR3 has 14 amino acids. CDR1 is LNHDA, CDR2 SQIVND, per germline (reference sequence). The chain's CDR3 is CASSILGGLRFYTF. The DNA of the CDR3 is TGTGCCAGTAGTATTCTCGGGGGCCTAAGATTCTACACCTTC. Looking up the rest from reference TRBV19 and TRBJ1-2 gives the full variable domain: DGGITQSPKYLFRKEGQNVTLSCEQNLNHDAMYWYRQDPGQGLRLIYYSQIVNDFQKGDIAEGYSVSREKKESFPLTVTSAQKNPTAFYLCASSILGGLRFYTFGSGTRLTVV.

The sample holds many counts of this clonotype. The V and J genes are TRBV10-3 and TRBJ2-5, with a tentative D call TRBD1 (5 bases). The ends were cut back, 4 bases at V and 4 bases at J, with 10 bases in the middle. Germline V gene sequence: CDR1 ENHRY, CDR2 SYGVKD. The CDR3 is 13 amino acids. Here the CDR3 reads CAISGGERETQYF. In DNA, the CDR3 is TGTGCCATCAGTGGGGGCGAGAGAGAGACCCAGTACTTC.

The rearrangement joins TRBV6-6 to TRBJ2-3; no definite D call. V lost 4 bases and J lost 2, with 16 bases in between. CDR1 and CDR2 (germline): MNHNY, SVGAGI (reference sequence). This CDR3 is built from 16 residues. The CDR3 nucleotides read TGTGCCAGCAGTTCCCCCCACGGCCCCTACACAGATACGCAGTATTTT. It encodes CASSSPHGPYTDTQYF.

The V gene is TRBV27, the J gene TRBJ2-5; maybe TRBD1 (5 bases). V was trimmed by 5 bases and J by 5 bases, leaving 12 bases between them. Germline values: CDR1 MNHEY, CDR2 SMNVEV (reference sequence). There are 13 residues in the CDR3. The CDR3: CASSRTQAETQYF. The CDR3 DNA sequence: TGTGCCAGCAGTCGGACACAGGCGGAGACCCAGTACTTC.

A few counts support this clonotype. This chain uses TRBV2 with TRBJ2-5, with D perhaps assigned TRBD1 or TRBD2 (5 bases each). V lost 5 bases and J lost 4, with 17 bases in between. Looked up from germline, CDR1 is SNHLY and CDR2 is FYNNEI. The CDR3 runs to 15 residues. The CDR3 coding sequence is TGTGCCAGCAGTCCCACGGGGACCACACGAGAGACCCAGTACTTC. It specifies CASSPTGTTRETQYF.

The table lists this clonotype with a few counts. CDR3: CASSWSSYNEQFF. Written as DNA, the CDR3 is TGTGCCAGCAGCTGGAGCTCCTACAATGAGCAGTTCTTC. V usage is TRBV12-3 or TRBV12-4 and J usage is TRBJ2-1; no firm D call. The CDR3 has 13 residues. The V end was cut by 6 bases, the J end by 0 bases, with 6 bases between.

The V gene is TRBV28, the J gene TRBJ2-2, with 10 nucleotides matching TRBD2. Germline V gene data show CDR1 as MDHEN and CDR2 as SYDVKM. CDR3 length: 16 residues. Unmatched junction bases numbered 7, after V lost 3 bases and J lost 6 bases. The CDR3 DNA is TGTGCCAGCAGTTTCGTAGCGGGGGGATCAGCCGGGGAGCTGTTTTTT. The encoded protein is CASSFVAGGSAGELFF.

The sample holds many counts of this clonotype. The CDR3 loop is CASSAVGGSSYEQYF. Written as DNA, the CDR3 is TGTGCCAGCAGCGCCGTCGGCGGGAGCTCCTACGAGCAGTACTTC. The rearrangement uses TRBV7-3 and TRBJ2-7; 7 nucleotides line up with TRBD2. Germline values: CDR1 SGHTA, CDR2 FQGTGA. Trimming cost V 5 bases and J 0 bases; bases outside gene matches: 7. This CDR3 spans 15 amino acids.

This clonotype has at least ten counts. The chain employs TRBV6-2 or TRBV6-3 and TRBJ1-5; the D gene is possibly TRBD1 (6 bases). The CDR3 has 16 residues. Trimming removed 2 bases at V and 4 bases at J, with 15 bases between. Germline V gene data show CDR1 as MNHEY and CDR2 as SVGEGT. As DNA, the CDR3 is TGTGCCAGCAGTTACGGCTGGGGGGGCGATAATCAGCCCCAGCATTTT. Translating it yields CASSYGWGGDNQPQHF.

This clonotype came up a few times. The J gene is TRBJ2-1, the V gene TRBV6-6, with 8 bases fitting TRBD1. Per germline, CDR1 MNHNY and CDR2 SVGAGI (reference sequence). The CDR3 is made up of 15 amino acids. V lost 6 bases, J lost 6 bases, and 10 bases stayed unmatched. The CDR3 loop reads CASRGWTGIGNEQFF. The CDR3 nucleotides are TGTGCCAGCAGGGGATGGACAGGGATCGGCAATGAGCAGTTCTTC.

This clonotype was picked up many times. The chain combines TRBV19 with TRBJ1-1; D is unresolved. Germline lookup yields CDR1 LNHDA and CDR2 SQIVND (reference sequence). Trimming stripped 8 bases from V and 3 bases from J, with 10 bases between. This CDR3 region has 12 residues. The CDR3 nucleotides are TGTGCCAGTCGAGGGTTCGACACTGAAGCTTTCTTT. This translates into CASRGFDTEAFF.

Ten or more counts support this clonotype. V is TRBV7-9 and J is TRBJ2-7, with a tentative D call TRBD2 (6 bases). V lost 7 bases and J 3 bases, leaving 16 bases between the germline ends. The V gene's germline CDR1 is SEHNR and CDR2 FQNEAQ (reference sequence). The CDR3 has 14 amino acids. The CDR3, as DNA: TGTGCCAGCACCTCAGAGTGGAGGGACTACGAGCAGTACTTC. Translating it yields CASTSEWRDYEQYF.

In this sample, this clonotype turned up many times. The chain carries TRBV11-3 and TRBJ1-6, with a tentative D call TRBD1 (6 bases). V was shortened by 1 base and J by 11 bases, with 12 bases between the two germline ends. Germline V gives CDR1 SGHNT, CDR2 YENEEA. This CDR3 comprises 14 residues. The CDR3 loop is CASSLALKGAPLHF. DNA of the CDR3: TGTGCCAGCAGCTTAGCCCTCAAGGGGGCACCCCTCCACTTT.

This clonotype was found many times. The chain has TRBV7-9 and TRBJ2-7; TRBD1 matches at 8 bases. Trimming at V came to 3 bases and at J to 5 bases, leaving 6 bases not matched to a gene. From germline, CDR1 is SEHNR and CDR2 FQNEAQ (reference sequence). The CDR3 length is 14 residues. Written as DNA, the CDR3 is TGTGCCAGCAGCTTGGCCGACAGGGGCAACGAGCAGTACTTC. Translating it yields CASSLADRGNEQYF.

This clonotype was seen only a few times. The rearrangement links TRBV6-5 to TRBJ2-5; D is ambiguous. Trimming left V 1 base short and J 5 bases short, with 14 bases between. The V gene's germline CDR1 is MNHEY and CDR2 SVGAGI. The CDR3 consists of 15 residues. DNA for the CDR3: TGTGCCAGCAGTTACTTGGCAGGCCCCATGGAGACCCAGTACTTC. Amino acids: CASSYLAGPMETQYF.